This T cell receptor beta chain is from a study of T cell repertoires in cytomegalovirus infection. About the study: Indicated by public TCR beta signatures were CMV infection and matching HLA type.

TCRdb used MiXCR to reprocess the reads, holding one entry per CDR3 protein. The data contain roughly 180,000 distinct CDR3 sequences, about a sixth of them singletons. Sequenced input: CD8+ T cells from PBMCs. The TCR was taken from a human donor in good health (CMV status not recorded). Some clones in this sample may be carry-over from other donors' samples.

The CDR3 sequence: CAWARDRGHPGELFF. Written as DNA, the CDR3 is TGTGCCTGGGCCCGGGACAGGGGACACCCCGGGGAGCTGTTTTTT. The V gene is TRBV30, the J gene TRBJ2-2; 10 bases line up with TRBD1. The CDR3 is made up of 15 amino acids. V lost 5 bases and J lost 6; bases outside the gene matches: 9. CDR1 and CDR2 (germline): GTSNPN, SVGIG (reference sequence). Using reference TRBV30 and TRBJ2-2 for the parts outside the CDR3, the full variable domain is SQTIHQWPATLVQPVGSPLSLECTVEGTSNPNLYWYRQAAGRGLQLLFYSVGIGQISSEVPQNLSASRPQDRQFILSSKKLLLSDSGFYLCAWARDRGHPGELFFGEGSRLTVL.